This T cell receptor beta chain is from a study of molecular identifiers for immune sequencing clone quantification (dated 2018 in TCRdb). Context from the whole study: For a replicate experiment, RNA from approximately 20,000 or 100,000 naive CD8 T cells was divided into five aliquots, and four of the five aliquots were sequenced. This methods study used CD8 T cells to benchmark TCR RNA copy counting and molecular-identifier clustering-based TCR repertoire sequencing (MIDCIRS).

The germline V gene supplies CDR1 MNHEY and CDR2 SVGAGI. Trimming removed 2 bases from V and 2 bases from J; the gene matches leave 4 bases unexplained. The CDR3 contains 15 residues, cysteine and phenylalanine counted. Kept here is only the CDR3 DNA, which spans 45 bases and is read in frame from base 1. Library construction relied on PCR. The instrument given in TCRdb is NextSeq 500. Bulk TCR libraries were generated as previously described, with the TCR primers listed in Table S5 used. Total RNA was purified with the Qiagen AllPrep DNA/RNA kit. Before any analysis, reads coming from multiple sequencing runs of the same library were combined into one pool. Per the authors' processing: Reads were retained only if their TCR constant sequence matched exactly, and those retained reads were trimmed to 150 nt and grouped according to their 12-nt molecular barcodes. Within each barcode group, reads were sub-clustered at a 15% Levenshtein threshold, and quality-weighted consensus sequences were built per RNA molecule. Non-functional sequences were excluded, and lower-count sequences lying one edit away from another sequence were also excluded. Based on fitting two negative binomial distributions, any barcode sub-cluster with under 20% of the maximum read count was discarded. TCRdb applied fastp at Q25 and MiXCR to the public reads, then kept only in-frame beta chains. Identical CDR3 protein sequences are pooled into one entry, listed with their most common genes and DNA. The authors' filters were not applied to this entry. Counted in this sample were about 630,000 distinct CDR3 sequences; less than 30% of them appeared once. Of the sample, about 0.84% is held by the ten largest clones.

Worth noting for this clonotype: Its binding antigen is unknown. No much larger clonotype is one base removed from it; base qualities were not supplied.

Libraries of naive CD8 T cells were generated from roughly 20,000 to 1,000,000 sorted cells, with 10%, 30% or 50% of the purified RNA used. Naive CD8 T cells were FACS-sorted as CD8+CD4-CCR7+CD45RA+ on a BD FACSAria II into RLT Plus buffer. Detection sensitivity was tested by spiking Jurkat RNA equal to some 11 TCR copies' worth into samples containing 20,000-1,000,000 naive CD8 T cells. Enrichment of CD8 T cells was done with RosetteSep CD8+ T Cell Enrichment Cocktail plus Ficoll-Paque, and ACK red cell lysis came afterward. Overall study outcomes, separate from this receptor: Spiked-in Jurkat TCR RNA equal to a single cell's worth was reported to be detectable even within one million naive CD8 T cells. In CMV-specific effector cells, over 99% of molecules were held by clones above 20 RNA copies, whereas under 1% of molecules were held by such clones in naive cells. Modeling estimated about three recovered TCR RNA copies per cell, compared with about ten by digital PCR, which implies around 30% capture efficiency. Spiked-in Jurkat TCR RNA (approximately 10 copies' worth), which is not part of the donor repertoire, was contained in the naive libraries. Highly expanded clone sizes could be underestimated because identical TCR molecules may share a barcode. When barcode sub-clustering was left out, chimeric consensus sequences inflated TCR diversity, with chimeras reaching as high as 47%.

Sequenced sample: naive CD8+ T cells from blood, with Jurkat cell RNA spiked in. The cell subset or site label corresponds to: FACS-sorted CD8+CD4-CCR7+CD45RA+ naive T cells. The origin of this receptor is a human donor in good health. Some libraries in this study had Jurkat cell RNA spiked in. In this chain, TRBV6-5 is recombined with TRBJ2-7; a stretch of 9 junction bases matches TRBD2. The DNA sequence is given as TGTGCCAGCAGTTACGGCGGGGGGGAGCCCTACGAGCAGTACTTC. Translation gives CASSYGGGEPYEQYF.